This T cell receptor (beta chain) was captured by sequencing in a study of response to subunit inactivated influenza vaccine (dated by TCRdb to 2016 to 2018). Study-wide context: To follow how T cells responded to a trivalent subunit inactivated influenza vaccine, the researchers relied on deep quantitative profiling of the T cell receptor repertoire.

Library preparation was by RT-PCR. This sample was sequenced with an Illumina HiSeq 2500. TCRdb's own reprocessing of the public reads used fastp at Q25 and MiXCR and kept productive beta chains. Duplicate CDR3 protein sequences are folded into a single record with the most common DNA and genes. The sample yields roughly 670,000 distinct CDR3 sequences; 14% were counted once. The ten biggest clones cover 6% to 9.5% of the sample. Overall study outcomes, separate from this receptor: The authors proposed that each seasonal influenza vaccination may bring in only a limited number of new T cells.

For this clonotype: Its target antigen remains unknown. The sample holds no much larger clone one base away, and base qualities are not on file.

This sequence originates from a man aged 50 or older who received an inactivated influenza vaccine. Donor details come from another sample of the same person, matched by shared clones. The starting material was PBMCs from blood, obtained around two weeks before vaccination.

The CDR3 region has the sequence CASSISSYEQYV. Here is the DNA: TGTGCCAGCAGCATAAGCTCCTACGAGCAGTACGTC. The V and J segments used are TRBV7-2 and TRBJ2-7; there is no confident call for the D gene. The germline V gene specifies SGHTA as CDR1 and FQGNSA as CDR2. There are 12 amino acids in the CDR3, from cysteine to valine inclusive. Of all the DNA, just the CDR3 is kept, 36 bases in frame from base 1. Trimming costs V 5 bases and J 0 bases, and their ends lie 5 bases apart.